This T cell receptor (beta chain) appears in the sequencing data of a study of regulatory T cells in long-lasting Graves disease (TCRdb year 2021). About the full investigation: Newly diagnosed Graves' disease patients had taken antithyroid drugs for less than 3 months. Persistent Graves' disease patients were compared with newly diagnosed Graves' disease patients by peripheral blood TCR sequencing and RNA sequencing. The study was conducted in China and was registered as a clinical trial. A total of 35 or so samples were covered by TCR sequencing, comprising around 13 persistent and some 20 newly diagnosed Graves' disease patients. The investigation overall reported the following: The small sample size was acknowledged by the authors as a limitation that may reduce accuracy. Only peripheral blood was studied, because thyroid tissue, the primary lesion, was inaccessible. Persistent disease showed preferential use of TRBV28, TRBJ1-2 and TRBJ2-5, whereas newly diagnosed disease favored TRBV20-1 and TRBJ2-1. Compared with newly diagnosed patients, patients with persistent Graves' disease had lower TCR Shannon entropy and fewer highly expanded clones, which suggests clonal expansion. Patients with persistent disease shared more public clonotypes (roughly 2,900) than newly diagnosed patients did (more than 900). Only the TCR beta chain was sequenced and analyzed.

The method behind the library was multiplex PCR. For sequencing, an Illumina HiSeq 4000 was employed. iRepertoire HTBI primers and Arm-PCR amplification of CDR3 regions were used to construct TCR beta libraries. Gel purification was performed on PCR products prior to sequencing. The published analysis was carried out like this. Gene usage analysis of CDR3 amino acid clonotypes used the approximately 62 TRBV and around 13 TRBJ segments found across samples. COPE and FqMerger were used to merge the filtered high-quality paired reads into contigs. BLAST was used to align contigs to IMGT TRBV, TRBD and TRBJ reference genes, with CDR3 defined following IMGT. Any clonotype with a frequency above 0.1% was counted as a highly expanded clone. Shannon entropy was used to measure repertoire diversity, and the Gini coefficient was used to measure V-J evenness. Public clonotypes were defined as clonotypes shared by more than one individual. The public reads were run again by TCRdb, first through fastp at Q25 and then through MiXCR, and only productive beta chains were kept. Rows with one shared CDR3 protein collapse into an entry with the most common genes and DNA. The V and J calls come from TCRdb's annotation, not from the publication. The sample table holds roughly 320,000 distinct CDR3 sequences, of which around 15% were seen once. Of the sample, roughly 27% is held by the ten largest clones.

Comments on this clonotype: Its binding antigen is unknown. No per-base quality is available; no much larger clone lies one base away.

Germline trimming amounts to 4 bases on V and 0 bases on J, with 3 as the count of junction bases outside the gene matches. Reading from cysteine to phenylalanine, the CDR3 counts 15 amino acids. Only the CDR3 portion is preserved as DNA: 45 bases, with reading frame beginning at the first base. Looking up the germline V gene (reference sequence) yields CDR1 SEHNR and CDR2 FQNEAQ. What the time point label conveys for this sample: newly diagnosed GD, antithyroid drugs for less than 3 months. For both TCR sequencing and RNA sequencing, RNA was extracted from PBMCs in TRIzol. Graves' disease was diagnosed according to American Thyroid Association guidelines. Patients for the study were recruited at an endocrinology department in Xi'an, China. Each patient gave approximately 9 milliliters of peripheral blood, collected in an EDTA anticoagulant tube. Ficoll Paque Plus density gradient separation was used to isolate PBMCs, and no further T cell sorting was performed. RNA quality was checked with an Agilent 2100 Bioanalyzer and agarose gel, and concentration with a NanoDrop 2000.

The data were also submitted as part of a second study, on T cells in Graves' hyperthyroidism and ophthalmopathy. As the second publication notes: A patient counted as having stable Graves' hyperthyroidism if no progression to ophthalmopathy occurred over 18 months of follow-up. Hyperthyroidism patients were aged 18 to 65 years and newly diagnosed, with disease duration of less than 2 months. The study excluded patients with uncontrolled infections, other autoimmune diseases, pregnancy or lactation. Diagnoses relied on clinical symptoms, serum thyroxine and TRAb, thyroid ultrasound and orbital computed tomography. A first-round RT-PCR of the TCR CDR3 used the HTBI primer set with the Qiagen OneStep RT-PCR kit. Blood samples also contained most of the expanded thyroid clonotypes (frequency above 0.001), which suggests that blood repertoires may reflect thyroid immune responses. A 13 V-J signature model separated ophthalmopathy from stable hyperthyroidism, with nearly 90% sensitivity and 81% to 83% specificity in cross-validation and 80%/75% in testing. In validation, progression to ophthalmopathy was predicted by the model with more than 65% sensitivity and roughly 76% specificity, a median of approximately 6.5 months before onset. A discovery cohort of 95 to 100 patients, 43 with Graves' ophthalmopathy and approximately 60 with stable Graves' hyperthyroidism, was used to find distinguishing TCR V-J signatures. Prospective prediction of ophthalmopathy was tested in an independent validation cohort consisting of fewer than 20 hyperthyroidism patients and 15 to 17 patients who later progressed to ophthalmopathy. The roughly 94 discovery patients were randomly split 7:3 into training and test sets. In six Graves' hyperthyroidism patients, the study also compared T-cell repertoires from thyroid tissue with T-cell repertoires from blood. After sampling, hyperthyroidism patients received methimazole starting at 30 mg daily, and ophthalmopathy patients received high-dose intravenous methylprednisolone. Libraries were constructed in a second round of multiplex PCR, after which size selection and purification were carried out. Paired-end sequencing of the libraries was performed with 100 bp reads on an Illumina HiSeq2000. SOAPnuke was used to process the raw data, throwing out any read that contained adapters or uncalled bases, had a mean Phred below 15, or lacked an exact constant-primer or identifier match. High-quality paired reads were merged with COPE v1.2.5, and unique nucleotide sequences were defined as clonotypes. MiTCR v1.1 was used to align clonotypes to the IMGT TRBV, TRBD and TRBJ reference segments. The analysis included only V-J combinations with a frequency above 0.0001, which together covered roughly 99% of the repertoires. A TCS score was defined as the ratio between F50 (clonal expansion) and ExV (chaos), using BLOSUM62-based TCRdist between CDR3 peptides within each V-J. Welch's t-statistics and random forest reduced fewer than 600 V-J features to 10 to 15, which were used in a naive Bayes classifier (R e1071). Sample size was not statistically predetermined, and blinding of investigators to group allocation was not performed. TCR Vbeta CDR3 sequencing of 130 to 150 peripheral blood samples (43 ophthalmopathy, over 70 hyperthyroidism and roughly 17 progressor patients) is reported in the paper.

The starting material was peripheral blood mononuclear cells (PBMCs), obtained at new diagnosis, from a patient treated with antithyroid drugs. The TCR comes from a man aged 40-55 years with Graves disease. Donor details come from another sample of the same person, matched by shared clones. The receptor chain draws on TRBV7-9 and TRBJ2-1; TRBD1 lines up with 7 middle nucleotides. The CDR3 here reads CASSSRTGSYNEQFF. In nucleotides, the sequence is TGTGCCAGCAGCTCCCGGACAGGCTCCTACAATGAGCAGTTCTTC.